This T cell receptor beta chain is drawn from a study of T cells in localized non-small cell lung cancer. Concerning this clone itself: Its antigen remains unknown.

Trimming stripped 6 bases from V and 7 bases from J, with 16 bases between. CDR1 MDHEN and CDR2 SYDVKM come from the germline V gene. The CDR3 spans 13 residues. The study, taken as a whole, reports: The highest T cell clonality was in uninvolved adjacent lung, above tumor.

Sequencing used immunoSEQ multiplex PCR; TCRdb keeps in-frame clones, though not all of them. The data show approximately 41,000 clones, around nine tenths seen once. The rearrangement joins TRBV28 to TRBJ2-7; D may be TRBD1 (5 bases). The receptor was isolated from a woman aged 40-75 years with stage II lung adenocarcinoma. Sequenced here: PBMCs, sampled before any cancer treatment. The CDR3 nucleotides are TGTGCCAGCAGCCCTAGACAGTACGAAGAGCAGTACTTC. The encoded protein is CASSPRQYEEQYF.